The present T cell receptor beta chain was sequenced within a study of cytomegalovirus exposure and HLA in healthy donors (dated by TCRdb to about 2017). Study-level background: According to an earlier analysis of 587 of the donors, about 179 million T cells yielded 117 million unique TCR beta sequences and more than 250 Gb of sequence data. A later genetic analysis used genome-wide SNP genotypes for about three fifths of the 666 donors, treating that subset as a discovery cohort. An earlier analysis of approximately 640 of the donors applied high-throughput TCR beta sequencing to assess whether each TCR beta V gene segment acted as functional or pseudogenic. On average, roughly 250,000 unique TCR beta nucleotide sequences were sequenced per donor among about 400 genotyped donors of the cohort, with roughly 18% of those sequences being non-productive. High-throughput TCR immunosequencing, statistical association of individual TCRs with disease status, and machine learning were combined to predict cytomegalovirus infection status. Every repertoire in the discovery cohort had been generated on one and the same sequencing platform. In the later analysis, no new phenotypic data were used to find candidate immune exposures; instead, reliance was placed on TCR beta sequences and their occurrence across donors. Of the roughly 400 genotyped donors, about 80% fell in the genetic ancestry cluster associated with self-reported Caucasian donors. A later analysis re-examined previously published TCR beta repertoires from 500 to 700 donors and added high-resolution HLA genotyping to investigate patterns of TCR occurrence. A handful of DR-DQ haplotypes were treated as single units for association and clustering because of strong linkage in the cohort. Along with the approximately 670-subject first cohort, a separate validation cohort of around 110 different subjects was used. The number of donors typed differed by locus, with 629-630 for A, B, C, DRB1 and DQB1, around 520 for DQA1, some 570 for DPA1, and approximately 470 for DPB1. The study profiled the T cell repertoires of hundreds of subjects by immunosequencing and related them to cytomegalovirus serostatus. Donor age, sex, ethnicity and CMV serostatus were compiled alongside the repertoire data. Both class I and class II loci were covered by HLA typing, at four-digit resolution. The study was designed to test whether signatures of past pathogen exposure could be identified by cataloging public T cell receptors. Roughly 300 gigabases of sequencing data and 91 million or so unique TCR sequences made up an early release that covered 500 to 700 HLA-typed donors.

Germline trimming: 3 bases from V, 7 bases from J; junction bases outside gene matches: 8. Measured from the cysteine to the phenylalanine, the CDR3 is 16 residues long. Kept here is only the CDR3 DNA, which spans 48 bases and is read in frame from base 1. The germline V gene (reference sequence) specifies SGHNT as CDR1 and YYREEE as CDR2. The research as a whole found: Some IMGT-functional V segments, including TRBV6-2 and TRBV6-3, could not be told apart with the 87-base-pair reads, so those segments were excluded. HLA typing was unavailable for some donors at each locus, so association tests used only the typed subset. In a later analysis, some 18,000 TCR beta sequences were associated with specific HLA alleles at a false discovery rate of 0.05. When HLA alleles, especially DR and DQ, strongly co-occurred, TCR associations were difficult to assign to individual alleles. Compared with the approximately 600-donor mean, donors in an Asian-associated ancestry cluster had fewer N-insertions in productive TCRs, according to a later genetic analysis. The presence/absence analyses assumed that sequencing depth was roughly uniform across donors, and that assumption may not be true. In a later genetic analysis, a missense DCLRE1C variant was associated with V-gene and J-gene trimming of TCR beta chains, and the association was replicated in an independent cohort. The earlier analysis of fewer than 750 of the donors excluded some 15 rarely observed V segments, including chromosome 9 orphons, because counts were too low. CMV serostatus was the only immune exposure information available for the cohort. In a later analysis, several top co-occurrence clusters were reported to appear linked to parvovirus B19, influenza, CMV and Epstein-Barr virus. While some public TCRs were present in many individuals, most TCR sequences turned up only very rarely across donors. In a later analysis, HLA-associated TCR beta chains showed more clonal expansion and lower generation probabilities than non-associated chains that were equally common. This cohort had only TCR beta chains sequenced, and the lack of alpha or paired-chain data limited which features could be detected. A group of highly shared sequence variants was considered likely to be a technical artifact of the sequencing pipeline. In both the original and validation cohorts, the classifier was reported to diagnose cytomegalovirus status with high specificity and sensitivity. Correlated functional status among segregating V segments might reflect linkage disequilibrium, but an unknown experimental factor could not be ruled out. The study gave a list of roughly 150 TCR beta chains associated with cytomegalovirus. Most CMV-associated TCR beta chains appeared to be HLA-restricted in a later analysis, and the HLA associations seemed to be driven largely by CMV exposure. In vitro tests confirmed that three of the cytomegalovirus-associated TCR beta chains recognize cytomegalovirus antigens. In an earlier analysis of about 600 of the donors, most TCR beta V segments appeared in productive rearrangements about 87% or about 30% of the time, broadly matching IMGT annotations. In a later analysis, TCR association rates were found to vary across HLA loci, with the most associated TCRs seen for DRB1 alleles and the fewest for HLA-C alleles. A further reported finding was that TCR beta sequences accurately predicted the HLA-A and HLA-B alleles for most subjects in the first cohort. It was suggested by the authors that the approach could potentially be generalized to other disease states and immunological phenotypes.

Libraries came from the immunoSEQ multiplex PCR assay. The multiplex PCR relied on a mix of 60 forward primers for TCR Vbeta segments and 13 reverse primers for TCR Jbeta segments. The CDR3 region of rearranged TCR beta genes was amplified from genomic DNA with a multiplex PCR assay. On the Illumina HiSeq System, the amplified TCR beta libraries were sequenced as 87-base-pair reads. For the original study's pipeline: Across the roughly 640 repertoires, a later analysis counted some 81 million unique TCR beta chains, roughly 11 million of which were shared by at least two donors. Raw reads were error-corrected and collapsed into unique sequences by a nearest-neighbor algorithm in which closely related sequences were merged to remove PCR and sequencing errors. CDR3 sequences were aligned to IMGT reference sequences to assign V, D and J gene segments. For a sequence to be retained, at least a six-nucleotide match to both a V gene segment and a J gene segment was required. A rearrangement counted as productive if the CDR3 had no stop codons and remained in frame with V and J, and every other rearrangement counted as non-productive. CDR3 was defined by IMGT convention, running from the second conserved V-encoded cysteine to the conserved J-encoded phenylalanine. The earlier analysis of about 570 of the donors excluded any sequence lacking an unambiguous match to a single V gene segment. In an earlier analysis of almost 600 of the donors, a V segment was called functional when productive rearrangements were above 56.7%, and segregating when the standard deviation between donors exceeded 5%. To diagnose cytomegalovirus status from the catalog of TCR beta chain sequences, a statistical classification framework was built. V and J gene assignment, in a later analysis, came from comparing TCR nucleotide sequences with IMGT/GENE-DB human TR gene sequences. Using the TCRdist pipeline, a later analysis assigned CDR3 sequences along with most-parsimonious VDJ recombination scenarios. In a later analysis, each TCR beta chain was defined by its CDR3 amino acid sequence together with its V-gene family, and reads without a unique V-gene family were excluded. As a way to deal with suspected cross-contamination and a sequencing artifact, a later analysis dropped 640 or so nucleotide sequences that were highly shared and had low generation probability. For each public chain, a later analysis derived a clonal expansion index from normalized ranks of inferred template counts within each repertoire. A later analysis computed generation probabilities with a VDJ recombination model fitted to out-of-frame rearrangements, and checked the results against IGoR. In a later analysis, hypergeometric tests were used to score TCR-TCR, TCR-HLA and TCR-CMV co-occurrence, with a repertoire-size bias correction applied to TCR pairs. A later analysis estimated false discovery rates by permuting HLA or CMV assignments 20 times. In a later analysis, co-occurring TCRs were grouped with DBSCAN, and TCRdist sequence similarity was added when clustering was performed within HLA-allele-positive subsets. Co-occurrence clustering excluded repertoires with fewer than 30,000 or more than 120,000 public chains, plus five with anomalous nucleotide sharing. TCRdb took over this immuneACCESS table, retaining in-frame rearrangements with V and J assigned. Such tables are incomplete; in checked studies, under half of the missing clones stem from an unresolved V gene, and the remainder is unexplained. Clone size and the V and J calls come from that table; the DNA yielded D and trimming. In all, the sample holds tens of thousands of clones, and less than 80% of those were seen once. Over 7.5% of the sample rests with the top ten.

On this clone: The antigen it recognizes is unknown. Per-base qualities were not stored, and no clone one base away is much larger.

The cohort was made up of 500 to 800 healthy bone marrow donors. At the time of sampling, all cohort members were nominally healthy, though unrecorded immune exposures were likely present. The donor was CMV seropositive and was included in the group of around 300 seropositive cohort members. A peripheral blood sample was collected from each donor, and TCR beta sequencing was performed on peripheral blood mononuclear cells. Genomic DNA was extracted from the blood cell samples with the Qiagen DNeasy Blood Extraction Kit. The chain was built from TRBV5-4 and TRBJ1-6, with 9 junctional bases fitting TRBD1. The sequenced sample consisted of PBMCs. This receptor was obtained from a man between 40 and 49 years old in good health and CMV-seropositive. This receptor carries the CDR3 CASSSAGQGENSPLHF. Read as DNA, the sequence is TGTGCCAGCAGCTCAGCGGGACAGGGCGAAAATTCACCCCTCCACTTT.